This T cell receptor beta chain was captured by sequencing in a study of blood T cell repertoires in COVID-19. Study context: Samples representing acute and convalescent COVID-19 were sourced from the United States, Italy and Spain. In each case, the material was cDNA or gDNA derived from T cells, B-cell-depleted T cells, or PBMCs.

Authors' processing steps: The assay estimated nucleated cells by amplifying reference gene primers. Generated by immunoSEQ multiplex PCR, the TCRdb table keeps only in-frame clones and is missing some. V and J calls plus clone size are reproduced from that table; the DNA served to infer D and trimming. This table has approximately 260,000 clones, 75% to 90% appearing once. The CDR3 contains 14 residues. Trimming removed 9 bases from V and 0 bases from J; junction bases left unmatched: 8. The germline CDR1 and CDR2 sequences are LNHDA and SQIVND (reference sequence). Sequenced input: peripheral blood. The receptor's source is a man in his sixties who had recovered from COVID-19. This sequence joins TRBV19 and TRBJ2-7; TRBD1 aligns across 7 bases. DNA of the CDR3: TGTGCCAGCGCCCAGGACAGGAGCTCCTACGAGCAGTACTTC. Amino acids: CASAQDRSSYEQYF.